This paragraph reports one TCR beta chain. As yet, its antigen is unknown. This CDR3 has 17 residues. V lost 6 bases and J lost 5; bases outside the gene matches: 16. CDR1 and CDR2 from the germline V gene are MDHEN and SYDVKM. A single record per CDR3 protein comes from TCRdb applying MiXCR to the 5' RACE reads. The data hold 150,000 or so distinct CDR3 sequences, with more than 9% observed a single time. This entry belongs to a study of CD8 T cells in ankylosing spondylitis. The study, taken as a whole, reports: Disease-linked clones proved CD8+ and comparatively uncommon in peripheral blood. Made up of about eight highly homologous variants, a TCR beta motif appeared characteristic of ankylosing spondylitis blood.

V gene TRBV28 combines with J gene TRBJ1-5; TRBD1 aligns across 7 bases. The clonotype was recovered from a male donor with ankylosing spondylitis or in good health (not recorded which). The specimen sequenced was blood, either unsorted or a sorted T cell fraction (not recorded which). The CDR3 protein is CASSDPAGGAFDQPQHF. In DNA form, the CDR3 reads TGTGCCAGCAGCGATCCGGCAGGGGGGGCTTTTGATCAGCCCCAGCATTTT. Filled out from reference TRBV28 and TRBJ1-5, the complete variable domain reads DVKVTQSSRYLVKRTGEKVFLECVQDMDHENMFWYRQDPGLGLRLIYFSYDVKMKEKGDIPEGYSVSREKKERFSLILESASTNQTSMYLCASSDPAGGAFDQPQHFGDGTRLSIL.